The 19 T cell receptor beta chains listed next were all sequenced from one sample in a study of blood T cell repertoires in COVID-19. Method: immunoSEQ multiplex PCR; TCRdb's copy keeps in-frame clones and lacks some. This table holds about 150,000 clones, more than 80% found once. The specimen was peripheral blood. The receptors were sampled from a man in his 70s with acute or convalescent COVID-19.

This clone was observed once. The gene calls are TRBV6-1 and TRBJ2-7; D may be TRBD2 (5 bases). Germline lookup yields CDR1 MNHNS and CDR2 SASEGT. V was shortened by 8 bases and J by 0 bases, with 11 bases between the two germline ends. CDR3 length: 13 amino acids. The CDR3 bases are TGTGCCAGCCGACGGACTGGCTCCTACGAGCAGTACTTC. This translates into CASRRTGSYEQYF.

The V gene is TRBV2, the J gene TRBJ1-1; 7 nucleotides align to TRBD1. The CDR3 length is 14 residues. V shed 6 bases and J 4 bases; nucleotides not matched to a gene: 8. Germline V gene data show CDR1 as SNHLY and CDR2 as FYNNEI. The CDR3 sequence: CASSVDRVSTEAFF. CDR3 nucleotides: TGTGCCAGCAGCGTCGACAGGGTGAGCACTGAAGCTTTCTTT.

The chain joins TRBV12-5 to TRBJ2-5; the D gene is possibly TRBD2 (5 bases). V gave up 0 bases and J gave up 5 bases, with 13 bases separating them. Germline loops: CDR1 LGHNT, CDR2 FRNRAP. This CDR3 region has 15 residues. Here the CDR3 DNA reads TGTGCTAGTGGTTTGGTACGACTATCTGGGGAGACCCAGTACTTC. Translated: CASGLVRLSGETQYF. The variable domain in full, completed from reference TRBV12-5 and TRBJ2-5, reads DARVTQTPRHKVTEMGQEVTMRCQPILGHNTVFWYRQTMMQGLELLAYFRNRAPLDDSGMPKDRFSAEMPDATLATLKIQPSEPRDSAVYFCASGLVRLSGETQYFGPGTRLLVL.

The chain links TRBV10-3 to TRBJ1-2; D is uncertain. The V gene's germline CDR1 is ENHRY and CDR2 SYGVKD. The CDR3 loop spans 15 amino acids. Trimming removed 6 bases from V and 2 bases from J, with 16 bases in between. The CDR3: CAISFRTGENYGYTF. CDR3 sequence (DNA): TGTGCCATCAGCTTCCGGACGGGAGAGAACTATGGCTACACCTTC.

This chain uses TRBV6-1 with TRBJ1-3, with D perhaps matching TRBD1 (5 bases). Per germline, CDR1 MNHNS and CDR2 SASEGT. The CDR3 length is 16 residues. V was clipped by 4 bases and J by 3 bases, with 16 bases between them. The CDR3 is CASSARDRGIGNTIYF. For the CDR3, the DNA is TGTGCCAGCAGTGCCAGGGATCGGGGGATTGGAAACACCATATATTTT.

The chain is built from TRBV5-4 and TRBJ2-7, with D perhaps matching TRBD1 (6 bases). The CDR3 length is 15 residues. CDR1 and CDR2 from the germline V gene are SGHNT and YYREEE (reference sequence). Trimming pared 0 bases from V and 0 bases from J, leaving 10 bases between. The CDR3 DNA reads TGTGCCAGCAGCTTGGGGACAGCACTCTCCTACGAGCAGTACTTC. This gives the protein CASSLGTALSYEQYF.

This clone was found a few times. This chain connects TRBV10-3 to TRBJ2-3, with 13 bases matching TRBD2. CDR1 and CDR2 from the germline V gene are ENHRY and SYGVKD. V shed 8 bases and J 9 bases; nucleotides not matched to a gene: 8. The CDR3 is 14 residues long. CDR3 in DNA: TGTGCCATCCAAGGGACTAGCGGGAAGGTCACGCAGTATTTT. Protein sequence: CAIQGTSGKVTQYF.

The chain joins TRBV28 to TRBJ1-4, with unresolved D. Looked up from germline, CDR1 is MDHEN and CDR2 is SYDVKM. V was shortened by 8 bases and J by 7 bases, with 14 bases between the two germline ends. The CDR3 is 13 amino acids. The CDR3 DNA follows: TGTGCCAGCCGGACGGGAGGGATTGAAAAACTGTTTTTT. Translating gives CASRTGGIEKLFF.

The genes are TRBV7-3 and TRBJ2-1; D is unresolved. This CDR3 spans 14 amino acids. Germline V CDR1 and CDR2: SGHTA, FQGTGA. The ends were cut back, 3 bases at V and 5 bases at J, with 11 bases in the middle. CDR3 sequence (DNA): TGTGCCAGCAGCTTTTTTCCACAGCACAATGAGCAGTTCTTC. Translating gives CASSFFPQHNEQFF.

The rearrangement uses TRBV5-1 and TRBJ1-1; D unresolved. This CDR3 comprises 14 residues. Trimming took 0 bases from V and 0 from J, leaving 6 bases between them. Germline V gene sequence: CDR1 SGHRS, CDR2 YFSETQ. The CDR3 DNA reads as TGCGCCAGCAGCTTGGAGGAGCTGAACACTGAAGCTTTCTTT. This sequence encodes CASSLEELNTEAFF.

This clone was observed a few times. V and J are TRBV14 and TRBJ1-6, with D unresolved. The CDR3 has 14 amino acids. V lost 0 bases to trimming and J lost 10 bases, with 10 bases between them. Germline values: CDR1 SGHDN, CDR2 FVKESK. The CDR3 DNA reads as TGTGCCAGCAGCCAAGATTTGGGCCGATCACCCCTCCACTTT. It yields the protein CASSQDLGRSPLHF.

This sequence joins TRBV19 and TRBJ2-1; weak D call: TRBD2 (5 bases). Germline CDR1 LNHDA, CDR2 SQIVND (reference sequence). V was clipped by 7 bases and J by 3 bases, with 13 bases between them. The CDR3 length is 14 residues. The CDR3 DNA reads TGTGCCAGTAATGAGGGCTTGGGCTACAATGAGCAGTTCTTC. Translating it yields CASNEGLGYNEQFF.

The chain joins TRBV19 to TRBJ1-5; D is ambiguous. V lost 7 bases and J 0 bases, leaving 19 bases between the germline ends. The CDR3 is 17 residues long. Per germline, CDR1 LNHDA and CDR2 SQIVND (reference sequence). CDR3 region: CASTNGAPLGSNQPQHF. CDR3 coding DNA: TGTGCCAGTACAAATGGAGCACCGCTCGGTAGCAATCAGCCCCAGCATTTT. The full variable domain, rest sourced from reference TRBV19 and TRBJ1-5, is DGGITQSPKYLFRKEGQNVTLSCEQNLNHDAMYWYRQDPGQGLRLIYYSQIVNDFQKGDIAEGYSVSREKKESFPLTVTSAQKNPTAFYLCASTNGAPLGSNQPQHFGDGTRLSIL.

The V call is TRBV27, the J call TRBJ1-6; D gene ambiguous. The CDR3 has 13 amino acids. V shed 4 bases and J shed 7 bases, with 8 bases lying between them. Germline V gene lookup returns CDR1 MNHEY and CDR2 SMNVEV (reference sequence). CDR3 in DNA: TGTGCCAGCAGTTCGGTCGAAAATTCACCCCTCCACTTT. This sequence encodes CASSSVENSPLHF.

The chain uses TRBV4-1 and TRBJ2-3; 15 nucleotides agree with TRBD2. The CDR3 length is 16 residues. From germline, CDR1 is MGHRA and CDR2 YSYEKL. V lost 3 bases, J lost 3 bases, and 1 base stayed unmatched. The CDR3 DNA is TGCGCCAGCAGCCAGGGACTAGCGGGGGGTACAGATACGCAGTATTTT. Amino acid sequence: CASSQGLAGGTDTQYF.

V gene TRBV30 combines with J gene TRBJ1-4, with 12 bases identical to TRBD1. Germline V CDR1 and CDR2: GTSNPN, SVGIG (reference sequence). V lost 1 base to trimming and J lost 7 bases; unmatched junction nucleotides: 4. This CDR3 contains 15 residues. The CDR3 spells CAWSEGQGAFEKLFF. CDR3 bases: TGTGCCTGGAGTGAGGGACAGGGGGCCTTTGAAAAACTGTTTTTT.

This clone appeared a single time. The chain employs TRBV6-4 and TRBJ2-7; D call uncertain. The germline V and J ends were trimmed by 2 bases and 0 bases, with 11 bases remaining between them. Germline V gives CDR1 MRHNA, CDR2 SNTAGT. The CDR3 is 15 residues long. CDR3 in amino acids: CASSDRRLFSYEQYF. The CDR3 DNA reads as TGTGCCAGCAGTGACAGGCGGCTTTTCTCCTACGAGCAGTACTTC.

This chain uses TRBV7-9 with TRBJ1-4; D is undetermined. Deletions cut 3 bases from V and 8 bases from J, with 13 bases between. The CDR3 spans 14 residues. Germline V CDR1 and CDR2: SEHNR, FQNEAQ (reference sequence). Written as DNA, the CDR3 is TGTGCCAGCAGCTTTTCGGGGTCCGAGGAAAAACTGTTTTTT. Translation gives CASSFSGSEEKLFF.

This chain uses TRBV20-1 with TRBJ1-6, with TRBD1 matching 7 bases. Trimming at V came to 6 bases and at J to 9 bases, leaving 2 bases not matched to a gene. Per the germline V gene, CDR1 is DFQATT and CDR2 is SNEGSKA (reference sequence). The CDR3 extends over 11 amino acids. The CDR3 reads CSAQGGSPLHF. The CDR3 bases are TGCAGTGCCCAGGGGGGTTCACCCCTCCACTTT.